A selection of T cell receptor beta chains follows, all from one sample in a study of tumor-infiltrating lymphocytes in localized non-small cell lung cancer. Using immunoSEQ multiplex PCR, the repertoire was profiled, and TCRdb retains in-frame clones only, with some absent. The sample holds about 16,000 clones, roughly 70% seen once. The sequencing sample was made of lung tumor tissue. The source is a human donor with non-small cell lung cancer. Each CDR3 is given with its conserved first and last residue.

j_call v_call cdr3_aa
TRBJ2-3 TRBV27 CASSLVREGLGGTDTQYF
TRBJ2-3 TRBV5-1 CASSPRSVLSTDTQYF
TRBJ1-3 TRBV19 CASEGPLSSGNTIYF
TRBJ2-2 TRBV19 CATKQNWAGELFF
TRBJ2-3 TRBV29-1 CTYEGASTDTQYF
TRBJ2-5 TRBV5-1 CASSFRDGETQYF
TRBJ2-7 TRBV25-1 CASSDRVNYEQYF
TRBJ1-2 TRBV5-1 CASSPRGEDGYTF
TRBJ2-3 TRBV9 CASSVGVSATDTQYF
TRBJ1-2 TRBV5-8 CASSPGHGGYTF
TRBJ1-2 TRBV18 CASSPSGGDYGYTF